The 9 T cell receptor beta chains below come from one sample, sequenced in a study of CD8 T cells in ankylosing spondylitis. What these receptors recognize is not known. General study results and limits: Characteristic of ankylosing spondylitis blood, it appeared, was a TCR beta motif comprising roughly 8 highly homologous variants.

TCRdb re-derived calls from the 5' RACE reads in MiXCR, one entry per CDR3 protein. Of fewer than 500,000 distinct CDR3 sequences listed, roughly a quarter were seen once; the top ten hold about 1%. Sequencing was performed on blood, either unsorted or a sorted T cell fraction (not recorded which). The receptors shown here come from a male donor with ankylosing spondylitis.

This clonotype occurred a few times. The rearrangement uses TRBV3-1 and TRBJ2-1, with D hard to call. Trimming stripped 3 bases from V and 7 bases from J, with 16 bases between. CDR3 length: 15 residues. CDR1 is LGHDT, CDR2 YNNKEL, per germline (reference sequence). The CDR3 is CASSHRAGGVNEQFF. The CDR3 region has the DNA TGTGCCAGCAGCCACAGAGCAGGTGGGGTGAATGAGCAGTTCTTC.

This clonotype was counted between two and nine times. CDR3 amino acids: CSARGSSDTQYF. CDR3 DNA sequence: TGCAGTGCTAGGGGGAGTTCAGATACGCAGTATTTT. V is TRBV20-1 and J is TRBJ2-3; a weak D match, TRBD2 (5 bases). V was shortened by 3 bases and J by 4 bases, with 8 bases between the two germline ends. Per the germline V gene, CDR1 is DFQATT and CDR2 is SNEGSKA (reference sequence). The CDR3 sequence is 12 residues long.

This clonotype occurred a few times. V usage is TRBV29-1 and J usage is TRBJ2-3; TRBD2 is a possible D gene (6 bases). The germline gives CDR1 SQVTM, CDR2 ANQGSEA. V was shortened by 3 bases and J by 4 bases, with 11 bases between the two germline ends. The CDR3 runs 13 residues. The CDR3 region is CSVDGPGADTQYF. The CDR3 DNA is TGCAGCGTTGACGGTCCGGGAGCAGATACGCAGTATTTT.

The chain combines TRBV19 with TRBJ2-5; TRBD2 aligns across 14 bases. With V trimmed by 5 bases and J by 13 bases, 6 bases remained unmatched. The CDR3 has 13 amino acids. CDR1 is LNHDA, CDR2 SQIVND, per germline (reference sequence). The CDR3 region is CASSVGTSGSPYF. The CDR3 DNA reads TGTGCCAGTAGTGTCGGGACTAGCGGGAGTCCGTACTTC.

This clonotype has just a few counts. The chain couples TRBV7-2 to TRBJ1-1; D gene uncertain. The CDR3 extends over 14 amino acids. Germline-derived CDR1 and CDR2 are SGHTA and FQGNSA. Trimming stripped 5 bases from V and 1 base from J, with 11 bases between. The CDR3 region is CASSIWNQNTEAFF. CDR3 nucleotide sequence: TGTGCCAGCAGCATTTGGAATCAGAACACTGAAGCTTTCTTT.

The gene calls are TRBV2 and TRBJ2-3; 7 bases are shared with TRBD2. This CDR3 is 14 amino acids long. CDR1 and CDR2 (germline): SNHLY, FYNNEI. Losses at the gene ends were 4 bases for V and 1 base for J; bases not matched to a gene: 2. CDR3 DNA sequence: TGTGCCAGCAGTGGGCTAGCGGGCACAGATACGCAGTATTTT. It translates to CASSGLAGTDTQYF.

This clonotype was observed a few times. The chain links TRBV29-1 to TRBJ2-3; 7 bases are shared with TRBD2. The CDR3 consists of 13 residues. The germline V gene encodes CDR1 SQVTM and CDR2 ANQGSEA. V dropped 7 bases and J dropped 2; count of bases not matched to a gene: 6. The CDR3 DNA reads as TGCAGCGCGAAGCGGGGCTCCACAGATACGCAGTATTTT. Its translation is CSAKRGSTDTQYF.

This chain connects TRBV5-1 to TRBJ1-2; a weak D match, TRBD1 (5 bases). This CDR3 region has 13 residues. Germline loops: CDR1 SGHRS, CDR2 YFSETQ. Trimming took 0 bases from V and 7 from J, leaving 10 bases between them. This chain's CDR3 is CASSLANGGGYTF. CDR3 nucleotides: TGCGCCAGCAGCTTGGCCAATGGGGGTGGCTACACCTTC.

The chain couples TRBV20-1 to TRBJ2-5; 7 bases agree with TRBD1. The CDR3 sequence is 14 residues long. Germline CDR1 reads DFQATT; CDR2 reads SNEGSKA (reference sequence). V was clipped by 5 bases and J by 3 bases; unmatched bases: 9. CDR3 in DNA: TGCAGTGCTCCCCCCCTTACAGGGGAAGAGACCCAGTACTTC. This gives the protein CSAPPLTGEETQYF.